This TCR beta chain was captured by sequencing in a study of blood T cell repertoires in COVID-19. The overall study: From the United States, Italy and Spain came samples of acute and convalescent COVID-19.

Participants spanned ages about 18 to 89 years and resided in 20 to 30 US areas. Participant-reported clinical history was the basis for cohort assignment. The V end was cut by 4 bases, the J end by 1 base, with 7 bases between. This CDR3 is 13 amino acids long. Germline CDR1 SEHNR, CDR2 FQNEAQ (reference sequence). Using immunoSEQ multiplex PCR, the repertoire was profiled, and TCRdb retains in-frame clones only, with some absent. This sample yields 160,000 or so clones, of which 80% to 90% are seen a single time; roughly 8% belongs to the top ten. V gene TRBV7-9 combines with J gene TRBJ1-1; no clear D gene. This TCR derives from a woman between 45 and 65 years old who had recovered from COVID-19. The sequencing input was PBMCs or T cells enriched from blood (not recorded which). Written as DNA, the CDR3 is TGTGCCAGCAGCTCCCAGGAGAACACTGAAGCTTTCTTT. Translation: CASSSQENTEAFF.